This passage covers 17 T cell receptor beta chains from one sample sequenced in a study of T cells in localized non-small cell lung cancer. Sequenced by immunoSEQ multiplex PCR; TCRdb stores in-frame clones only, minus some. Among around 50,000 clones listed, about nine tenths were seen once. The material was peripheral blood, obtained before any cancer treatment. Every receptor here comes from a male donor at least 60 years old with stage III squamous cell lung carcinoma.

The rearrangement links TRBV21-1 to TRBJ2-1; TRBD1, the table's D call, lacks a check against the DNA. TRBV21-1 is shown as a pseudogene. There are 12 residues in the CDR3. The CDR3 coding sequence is TGTGCCAGCAGCAGACAAGTCGGTGAGCAGTTCTTC. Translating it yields CASSRQVGEQFF.

CDR3 nucleotide sequence: TGTGCCAGCAGACTGGGACAGGGGGGCTACGAGCAGTACTTC. It codes for CASRLGQGGYEQYF. This chain links TRBV6-6 with TRBJ2-7; 11 bases line up with TRBD1. Unmatched junction bases numbered 4, after V lost 6 bases and J lost 3 bases. The CDR3 is made up of 14 amino acids. From germline, CDR1 is MNHNY and CDR2 SVGAGI (reference sequence).

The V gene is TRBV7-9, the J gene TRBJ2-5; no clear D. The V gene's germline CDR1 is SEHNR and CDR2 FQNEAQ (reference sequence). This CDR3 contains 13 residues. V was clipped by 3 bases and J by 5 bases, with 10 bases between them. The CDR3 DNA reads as TGTGCCAGCAGCTTGGTACGAAGGGAGACCCAGTACTTC. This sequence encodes CASSLVRRETQYF. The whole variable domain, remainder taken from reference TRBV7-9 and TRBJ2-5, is DTGVSQNPRHKITKRGQNVTFRCDPISEHNRLYWYRQTLGQGPEFLTYFQNEAQLEKSRLLSDRFSAERPKGSFSTLEIQRTEQGDSAMYLCASSLVRRETQYFGPGTRLLVL.

CDR3 in DNA: TGTGCCAGCAGCTACTCGACAGCGAACACTGAAGCTTTCTTT. Its protein is CASSYSTANTEAFF. This chain joins TRBV7-2 and TRBJ1-1; D might be TRBD1 (5 bases). CDR1 SGHTA and CDR2 FQGNSA come from the germline V gene. There are 14 residues in the CDR3. V lost 4 bases to trimming and J lost 1 base, with 10 bases between them.

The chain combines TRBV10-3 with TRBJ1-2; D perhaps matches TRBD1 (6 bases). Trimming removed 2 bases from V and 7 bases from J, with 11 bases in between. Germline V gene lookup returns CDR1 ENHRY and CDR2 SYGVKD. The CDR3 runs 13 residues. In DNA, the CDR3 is TGTGCCATCAGTGAGCGGGGGGCGGGTGGCTACACCTTC. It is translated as CAISERGAGGYTF.

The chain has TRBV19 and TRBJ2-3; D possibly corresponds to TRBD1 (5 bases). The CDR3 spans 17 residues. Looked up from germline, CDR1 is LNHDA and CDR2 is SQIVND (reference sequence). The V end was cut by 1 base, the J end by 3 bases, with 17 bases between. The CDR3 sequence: CASSIGGASPRTDTQYF. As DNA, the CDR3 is TGTGCCAGTAGTATAGGGGGCGCATCTCCGCGGACAGATACGCAGTATTTT.

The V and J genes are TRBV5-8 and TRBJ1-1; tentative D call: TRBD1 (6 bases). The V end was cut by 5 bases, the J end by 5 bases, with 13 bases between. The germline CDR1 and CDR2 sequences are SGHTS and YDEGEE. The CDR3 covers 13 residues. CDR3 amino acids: CASRRERGTEAFF. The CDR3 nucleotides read TGTGCCAGCAGGCGGGAGAGGGGGACTGAAGCTTTCTTT.

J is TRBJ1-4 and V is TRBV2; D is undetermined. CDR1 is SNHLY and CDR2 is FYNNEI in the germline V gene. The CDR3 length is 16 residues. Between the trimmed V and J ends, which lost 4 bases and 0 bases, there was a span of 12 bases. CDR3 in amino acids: CASSVRRFATNEKLFF. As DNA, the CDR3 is TGTGCCAGCAGTGTTAGGAGGTTTGCAACTAATGAAAAACTGTTTTTT.

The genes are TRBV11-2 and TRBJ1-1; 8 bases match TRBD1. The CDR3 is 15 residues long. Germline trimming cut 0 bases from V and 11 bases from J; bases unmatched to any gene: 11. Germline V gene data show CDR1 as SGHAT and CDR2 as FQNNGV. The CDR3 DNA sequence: TGTGCCAGCAGCTTAGAAGGTTCGGCAGGGGGCGATGCTTTCTTT. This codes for CASSLEGSAGGDAFF.

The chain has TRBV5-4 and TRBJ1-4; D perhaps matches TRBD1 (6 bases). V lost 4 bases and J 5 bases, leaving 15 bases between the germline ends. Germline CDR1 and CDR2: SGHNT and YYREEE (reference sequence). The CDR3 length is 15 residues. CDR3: CASSPGGRGNEKLFF. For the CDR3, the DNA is TGTGCCAGCAGCCCCGGTGGCAGGGGAAATGAAAAACTGTTTTTT.

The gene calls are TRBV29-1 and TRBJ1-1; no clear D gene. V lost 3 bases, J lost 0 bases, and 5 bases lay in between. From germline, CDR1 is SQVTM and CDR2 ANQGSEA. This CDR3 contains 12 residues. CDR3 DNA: TGCAGCGTTGATGGAGTGAACACTGAAGCTTTCTTT. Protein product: CSVDGVNTEAFF.

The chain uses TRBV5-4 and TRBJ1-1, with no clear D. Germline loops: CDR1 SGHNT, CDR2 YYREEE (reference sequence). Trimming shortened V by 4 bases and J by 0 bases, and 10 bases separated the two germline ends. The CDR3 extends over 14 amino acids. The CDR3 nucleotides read TGTGCCAGCAGCCCCTTAAGACTGAACACTGAAGCTTTCTTT. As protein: CASSPLRLNTEAFF.

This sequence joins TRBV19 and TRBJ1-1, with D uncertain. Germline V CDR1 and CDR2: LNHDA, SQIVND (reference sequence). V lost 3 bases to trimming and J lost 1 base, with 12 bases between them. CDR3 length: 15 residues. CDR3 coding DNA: TGTGCCAGTAGTATTCACACCAACGGGAACACTGAAGCTTTCTTT. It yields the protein CASSIHTNGNTEAFF.

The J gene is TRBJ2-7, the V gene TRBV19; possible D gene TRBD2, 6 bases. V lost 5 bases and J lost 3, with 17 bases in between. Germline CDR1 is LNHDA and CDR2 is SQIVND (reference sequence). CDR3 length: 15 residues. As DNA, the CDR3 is TGTGCCAGTAGTTTCAGGTCGGGAGCCGGCTACGAGCAGTACTTC. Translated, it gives CASSFRSGAGYEQYF.

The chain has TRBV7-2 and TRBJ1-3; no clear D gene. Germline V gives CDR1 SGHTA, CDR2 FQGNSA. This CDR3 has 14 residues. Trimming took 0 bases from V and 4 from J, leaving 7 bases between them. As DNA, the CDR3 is TGTGCCAGCAGCTTAGCTTTTACAGGAAACACCATATATTTT. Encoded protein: CASSLAFTGNTIYF. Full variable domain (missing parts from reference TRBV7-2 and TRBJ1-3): GAGVSQSPSNKVTEKGKDVELRCDPISGHTALYWYRQSLGQGLEFLIYFQGNSAPDKSGLPSDRFSAERTGGSVSTLTIQRTQQEDSAVYLCASSLAFTGNTIYFGEGSWLTVV.

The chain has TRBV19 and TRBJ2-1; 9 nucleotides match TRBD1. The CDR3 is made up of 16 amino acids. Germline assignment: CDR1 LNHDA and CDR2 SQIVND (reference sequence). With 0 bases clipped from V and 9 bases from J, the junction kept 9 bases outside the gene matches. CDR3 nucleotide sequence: TGTGCCAGTAGTATAGATCCGGGGACAGGGAAGGTTGAGCAGTTCTTC. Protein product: CASSIDPGTGKVEQFF.

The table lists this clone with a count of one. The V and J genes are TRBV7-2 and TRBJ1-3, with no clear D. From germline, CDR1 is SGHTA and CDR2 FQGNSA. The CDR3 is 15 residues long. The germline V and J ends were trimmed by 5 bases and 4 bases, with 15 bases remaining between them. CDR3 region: CASSATTYSGNTIYF. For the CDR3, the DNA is TGTGCCAGCAGCGCAACCACATACTCGGGAAACACCATATATTTT.